This TCR beta chain was documented in a study of molecular identifiers for immune sequencing clone quantification. Via MiXCR, TCRdb re-called the PCR reads, giving one row per CDR3 protein. The table shows about 320,000 distinct CDR3 sequences, with 20% to 25% occurring only once. Note on this clonotype: Its specificity is unknown. Sequence at one end of the junction differs from germline and may be a read error.

Study conclusions and caveats: Clones with over 20 RNA copies captured over 97% of effector molecules but under 1% of naive ones.

From germline, CDR1 is MNHEY and CDR2 SMNVEV (reference sequence). The CDR3 runs 15 residues. J is TRBJ1-5 and V is TRBV27; the match to TRBD1 covers 7 bases. This TCR was recovered from a human donor in good health. Some libraries in this study had Jurkat cell RNA spiked in. Material for sequencing was naive CD8+ T cells from blood, with Jurkat cell RNA spiked in. Noted subset: FACS-sorted CD8+CD4-CCR7+CD45RA+ naive T cells. CDR3 DNA: TGTGTCAGCAGTTTATCAGGACAGGCTAATCAGCCCCAGCATTTT. It specifies CVSSLSGQANQPQHF.